Described below is a single TCR beta chain sequence and its context. This table comes from immunoSEQ multiplex PCR, and its TCRdb copy is limited to in-frame clones, with some not included. The table lists some 150,000 clones, 70% to 90% of them singletons. CDR1 and CDR2 (germline): LGHNA, YSLEER. J gave up 7 bases and V 1 base, and 7 bases lay outside the gene matches. The length of the CDR3 is 15 residues. This record comes from a study of blood T cell repertoires in COVID-19. About the research overall: COVID-19 samples collected from the United States, Italy and Spain covered acute and convalescent phases. From T cells, B-cell-depleted T cells, or PBMCs came the material, which was cDNA or gDNA.

The sequencing input was peripheral blood. The J gene is TRBJ2-1, the V gene TRBV4-3, with TRBD2 matching over 7 bases. The sequence was collected from a woman in her fifties or sixties with acute or convalescent COVID-19. The CDR3 sequence: CASSQGLAGGNEQFF. DNA of the CDR3: TGCGCCAGCAGCCAAGGACTAGCCGGGGGGAATGAGCAGTTCTTC.